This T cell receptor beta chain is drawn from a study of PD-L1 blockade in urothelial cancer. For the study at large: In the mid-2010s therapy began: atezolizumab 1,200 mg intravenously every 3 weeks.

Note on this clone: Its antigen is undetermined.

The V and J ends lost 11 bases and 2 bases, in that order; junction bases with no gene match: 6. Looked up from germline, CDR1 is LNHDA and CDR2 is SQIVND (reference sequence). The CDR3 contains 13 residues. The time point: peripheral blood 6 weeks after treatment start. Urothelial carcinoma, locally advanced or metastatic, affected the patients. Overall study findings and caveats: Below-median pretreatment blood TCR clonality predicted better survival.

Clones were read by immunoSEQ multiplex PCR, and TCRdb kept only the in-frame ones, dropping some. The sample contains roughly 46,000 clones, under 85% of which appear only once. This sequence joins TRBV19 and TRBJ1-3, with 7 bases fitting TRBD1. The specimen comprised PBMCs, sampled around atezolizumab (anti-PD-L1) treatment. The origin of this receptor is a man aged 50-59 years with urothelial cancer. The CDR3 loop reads CASRDRAGNTIYF. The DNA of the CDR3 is TGTGCCTCAAGAGACAGGGCTGGAAACACCATATATTTT.